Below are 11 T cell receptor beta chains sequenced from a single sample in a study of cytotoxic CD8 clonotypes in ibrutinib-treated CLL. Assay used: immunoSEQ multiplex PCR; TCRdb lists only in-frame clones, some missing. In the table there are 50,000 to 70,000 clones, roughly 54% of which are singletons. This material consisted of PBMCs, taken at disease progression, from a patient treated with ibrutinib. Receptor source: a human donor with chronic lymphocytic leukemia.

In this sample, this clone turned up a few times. The CDR3 DNA reads as TGTGCCAGCAGTGAAGTTTCGACAACTGGCGAGCAGTACTTC. Amino acids: CASSEVSTTGEQYF. V usage is TRBV2 and J usage is TRBJ2-7, with unresolved D. The V end was cut by 1 base, the J end by 6 bases, with 13 bases between. Germline CDR1 reads SNHLY; CDR2 reads FYNNEI. The CDR3 extends over 14 amino acids.

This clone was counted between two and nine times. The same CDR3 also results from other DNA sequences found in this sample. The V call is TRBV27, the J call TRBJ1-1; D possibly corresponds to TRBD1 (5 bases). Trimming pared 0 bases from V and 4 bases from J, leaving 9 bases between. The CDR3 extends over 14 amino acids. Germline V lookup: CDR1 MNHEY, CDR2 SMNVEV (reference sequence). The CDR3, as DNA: TGTGCCAGCAGTTTATCTCGCGGGGGCACTGAAGCTTTCTTT. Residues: CASSLSRGGTEAFF.

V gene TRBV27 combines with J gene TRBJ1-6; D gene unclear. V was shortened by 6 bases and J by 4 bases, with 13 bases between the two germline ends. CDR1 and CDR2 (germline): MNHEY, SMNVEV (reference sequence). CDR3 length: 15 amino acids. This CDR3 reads CASRGEWQYNSPLHF. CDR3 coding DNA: TGTGCCAGCAGAGGCGAGTGGCAGTATAATTCACCCCTCCACTTT.

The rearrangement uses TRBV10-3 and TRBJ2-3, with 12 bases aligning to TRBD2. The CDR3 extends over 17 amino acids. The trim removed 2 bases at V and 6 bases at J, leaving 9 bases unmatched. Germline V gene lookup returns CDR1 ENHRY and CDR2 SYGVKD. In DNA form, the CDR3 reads TGTGCCATCAGTGAGCCGAGACTAGCGGGAGATTCGGATACGCAGTATTTT. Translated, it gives CAISEPRLAGDSDTQYF.

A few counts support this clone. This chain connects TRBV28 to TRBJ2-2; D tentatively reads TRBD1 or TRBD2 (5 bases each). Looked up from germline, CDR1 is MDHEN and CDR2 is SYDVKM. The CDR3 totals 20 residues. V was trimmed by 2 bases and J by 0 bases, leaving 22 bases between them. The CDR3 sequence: CASSLLSGGGTFANTGELFF. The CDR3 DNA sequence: TGTGCCAGCAGTTTACTCTCAGGTGGGGGTACGTTCGCGAACACCGGGGAGCTGTTTTTT.

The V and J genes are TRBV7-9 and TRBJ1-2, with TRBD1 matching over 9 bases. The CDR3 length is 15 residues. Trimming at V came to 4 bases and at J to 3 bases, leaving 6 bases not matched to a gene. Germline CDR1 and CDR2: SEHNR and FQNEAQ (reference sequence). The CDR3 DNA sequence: TGTGCCAGCAGCTCCGGGACAGGGAAACACTATGGCTACACCTTC. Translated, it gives CASSSGTGKHYGYTF.

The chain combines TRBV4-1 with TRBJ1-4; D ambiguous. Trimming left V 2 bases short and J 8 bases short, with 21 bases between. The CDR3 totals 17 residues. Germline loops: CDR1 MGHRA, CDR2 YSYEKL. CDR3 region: CASSQSQYETLKEKLFF. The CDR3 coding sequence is TGCGCCAGCAGCCAAAGCCAGTACGAAACCCTTAAGGAAAAACTGTTTTTT.

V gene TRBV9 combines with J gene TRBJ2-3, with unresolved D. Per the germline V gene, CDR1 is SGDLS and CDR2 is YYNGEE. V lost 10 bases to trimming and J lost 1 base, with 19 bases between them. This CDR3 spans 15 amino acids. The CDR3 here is CAQDPGESGTDTQYF. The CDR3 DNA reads TGTGCCCAGGATCCAGGCGAAAGCGGCACAGATACGCAGTATTTT.

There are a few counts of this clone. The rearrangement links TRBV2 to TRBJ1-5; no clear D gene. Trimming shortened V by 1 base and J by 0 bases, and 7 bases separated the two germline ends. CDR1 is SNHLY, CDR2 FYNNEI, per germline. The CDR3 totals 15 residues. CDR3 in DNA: TGTGCCAGCAGTGAAGGAAGGACTAGCAATCAGCCCCAGCATTTT. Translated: CASSEGRTSNQPQHF. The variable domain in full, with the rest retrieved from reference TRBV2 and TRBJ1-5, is EPEVTQTPSHQVTQMGQEVILRCVPISNHLYFYWYRQILGQKVEFLVSFYNNEISEKSEIFDDQFSVERPDGSNFTLKIRSTKLEDSAMYFCASSEGRTSNQPQHFGDGTRLSIL.

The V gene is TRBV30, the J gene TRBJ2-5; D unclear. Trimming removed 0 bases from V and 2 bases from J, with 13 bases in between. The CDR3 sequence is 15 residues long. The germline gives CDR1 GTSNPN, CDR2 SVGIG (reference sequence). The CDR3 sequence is CAWSVGQAEQETQYF. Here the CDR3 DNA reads TGTGCCTGGAGTGTAGGTCAGGCGGAGCAAGAGACCCAGTACTTC.

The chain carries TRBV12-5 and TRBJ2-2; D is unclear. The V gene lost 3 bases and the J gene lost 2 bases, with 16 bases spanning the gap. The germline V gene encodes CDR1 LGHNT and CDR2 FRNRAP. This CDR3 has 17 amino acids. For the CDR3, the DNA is TGTGCTAGTGGTTTCTCCCGGGCCCTTTTTAACACCGGGGAGCTGTTTTTT. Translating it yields CASGFSRALFNTGELFF.